This T cell receptor beta chain derives from a study of blood T cell repertoires in COVID-19. About the study: In each case, the material was cDNA or gDNA derived from T cells, B-cell-depleted T cells, or PBMCs.

CDR3 length equals 16 residues. Germline-derived CDR1 and CDR2 are SGDLS and YYNGEE. J was trimmed by 2 bases and V by 0 bases; bases with no gene match: 6. Authors' methods: How many nucleated cells were present was estimated from reference gene primer amplification. This table comes from immunoSEQ multiplex PCR, and its TCRdb copy is limited to in-frame clones, with some not included. The D gene and trimming were derived from the DNA, and the V and J assignments and clone size from that table. The sample comprises about 59,000 clones, over 80% of which are singletons, and approximately 3.4% rests with the top ten.

The sample comprised peripheral blood. The chain links TRBV9 to TRBJ1-2; TRBD1 agrees at 8 bases. The sequence was collected from an elderly woman with acute or convalescent COVID-19. CDR3 residues: CASSVGQGMINYGYTF. CDR3 DNA: TGTGCCAGCAGCGTAGGACAGGGGATGATAAACTATGGCTACACCTTC.